The T cell receptor beta chain described here comes from a study of cytomegalovirus exposure and HLA in healthy donors. The PCR contained 60 Vbeta and 13 Jbeta primers. Measured with immunoSEQ multiplex PCR; TCRdb has only the in-frame clones, and not every one. The sample contains roughly 160,000 clones, around 84% of which appear only once. This clone occurred once. Its target is not known. Study-wide points: Several top significant clusters appeared, in a later analysis, to be linked to common viral pathogens. Altogether, 150 to 200 TCR beta chains were recorded as cytomegalovirus-associated.

V lost 5 bases and J lost 4; bases outside the gene matches: 2. The CDR3 is 14 residues long. The V gene's germline CDR1 is PRHDT and CDR2 FYEKMQ (reference sequence). V is TRBV13 and J is TRBJ2-2; the match to TRBD2 covers 9 bases. The TCR comes from a man aged 25 to 45 in good health and CMV-seropositive. The source material was PBMCs. The CDR3 DNA follows: TGTGCCAGCAGCCGTAGCGGGGGCACCGGGGAGCTGTTTTTT. Residues: CASSRSGGTGELFF.